The T cell receptor beta chain described here comes from a study of cytomegalovirus exposure and HLA in healthy donors. Notes on the study in general: Most TCR sequences proved rare, with some public TCRs found in many donors. Listed as cytomegalovirus-associated were 170 or so TCR beta chains.

About this clone: What it binds is unknown.

CDR3 size: 12 residues. Germline values: CDR1 SGHAT, CDR2 FQNNGV. With V trimmed by 5 bases and J by 7 bases, 3 bases remained unmatched. The PCR contained 60 Vbeta and 13 Jbeta primers. Sequenced by immunoSEQ multiplex PCR; TCRdb stores in-frame clones only, minus some. The sample shows 100,000 to 150,000 clones, around 77% of them seen only once. The clonotype was recovered from a male donor in good health and CMV-seropositive. V and J are TRBV11-2 and TRBJ1-1, with 8 bases identical to TRBD1. Material for sequencing was PBMCs. CDR3 nucleotides: TGTGCCAGCAGCCCTACAGGGGGTGAAGCTTTCTTT. This gives the protein CASSPTGGEAFF.